The rows below give T cell receptor beta chains drawn from one sample of a study of identifying expanded T cells in peripheral blood. Assay used: immunoSEQ multiplex PCR; TCRdb lists only in-frame clones, some missing. The table has 100,000 or so clones, around nine tenths seen once. Input material: blood. These receptors originate from a person aged 18 to 70 in good health. The CDR3 runs from the conserved cysteine through the conserved F or W. The order of the fields is clone size, J gene, V gene, D gene, CDR3 protein, CDR3 DNA. The D gene is left open where the match is weak. Expanded clones get a size class; other rows say once, few or many, or leave the size out.

>NA|TRBJ2-7|TRBV27|TRBD1
CASSPGQGAYEQYF
TGTGCCAGCAGCCCGGGACAGGGGGCATACGAGCAGTACTTC
>NA|TRBJ2-7|TRBV2|NA
CASSPPDQNEQYF
TGTGCCAGCAGTCCCCCGGATCAGAACGAGCAGTACTTC
>NA|TRBJ2-1|TRBV4-1|NA
CASSQEVLGEQFF
TGCGCCAGCAGCCAAGAGGTCCTCGGTGAGCAGTTCTTC
>NA|TRBJ1-1|TRBV18|TRBD1
CASSPGQIRGNTEAFF
TGTGCCAGCTCACCGGGACAGATACGCGGGAACACTGAAGCTTTCTTT
>NA|TRBJ2-7|TRBV29-1|NA
CSVEDLQHGEQYF
TGCAGCGTTGAAGACCTTCAGCACGGCGAGCAGTACTTC
>NA|TRBJ2-7|TRBV2|NA
CASSPAQGGQYF
TGTGCCAGCAGTCCGGCCCAGGGTGGGCAGTACTTC
>NA|TRBJ2-3|TRBV19|NA
CASKALVGGTDTQYF
TGTGCCAGTAAAGCCCTGGTAGGGGGGACAGATACGCAGTATTTT
>once|TRBJ2-3|TRBV14|TRBD2
CASSQVGGGPTQYF
TGTGCCAGCAGCCAAGTCGGGGGGGGCCCTACGCAGTATTTT
>NA|TRBJ2-5|TRBV19|NA
CASSQGLQETQYF
TGTGCCAGTAGTCAGGGGTTACAAGAGACCCAGTACTTC
>NA|TRBJ2-3|TRBV7-2|NA
CASSSTGISLLSQYF
TGTGCCAGCAGCTCGACGGGGATTTCGCTTTTGTCGCAGTATTTT
>NA|TRBJ2-1|TRBV7-6|TRBD2
CASSLEGGGANEQFF
TGTGCCAGCAGCTTAGAAGGCGGGGGGGCAAATGAGCAGTTCTTC
>NA|TRBJ1-1|TRBV6-1|NA
CASRGARGGAFF
TGTGCCAGCAGGGGGGCTCGTGGGGGAGCTTTCTTT
>NA|TRBJ1-4|TRBV11-3|NA
CASSLGFYEKLFF
TGTGCCAGCAGCTTGGGGTTTTATGAAAAACTGTTTTTT
>NA|TRBJ2-2|TRBV6-5|NA
CASTPRAPIMRELFF
TGTGCCAGCACCCCTCGGGCTCCCATTATGAGGGAGCTGTTTTTT
>NA|TRBJ1-2|TRBV28|NA
CASSAERGVYGYTF
TGTGCCAGCAGTGCTGAAAGGGGTGTCTATGGCTACACCTTC
>NA|TRBJ2-1|TRBV7-2|TRBD1
CASSSRGRNEQFF
TGTGCCAGCAGCTCAAGGGGGCGCAATGAGCAGTTCTTC
>NA|TRBJ2-7|TRBV2|TRBD2
CASFGTSGSSYEQYF
TGTGCCAGCTTCGGGACTAGCGGGAGCTCCTACGAGCAGTACTTC
>NA|TRBJ2-3|TRBV29-1|NA
CSVSRVSTDTQYF
TGCAGCGTTTCCAGGGTTAGCACAGATACGCAGTATTTT
>NA|TRBJ1-4|TRBV7-9|TRBD1
CASSGQGGVGEKLFF
TGTGCCAGCAGCGGCCAAGGGGGCGTCGGTGAAAAACTGTTTTTT
>NA|TRBJ2-7|TRBV6-5|NA
CASSSPGGYEQYF
TGTGCCAGCAGTTCCCCCGGGGGCTACGAGCAGTACTTC
>NA|TRBJ2-5|TRBV18|TRBD1
CASSKGTAPGAQETQYF
TGTGCCAGCTCAAAAGGGACAGCGCCGGGCGCACAAGAGACCCAGTACTTC
>NA|TRBJ2-7|TRBV4-2|NA
CASSLPQEYEQYF
TGTGCCAGCAGCCTACCACAGGAGTACGAGCAGTACTTC
>few|TRBJ1-1|TRBV2|NA
CASSEVGVGTEAFF
TGTGCCAGCAGTGAGGTGGGGGTTGGGACTGAAGCTTTCTTT
>NA|TRBJ2-7|TRBV11-3|NA
CASGPFSRQPYEQYF
TGTGCCAGCGGTCCCTTCTCGAGACAGCCCTACGAGCAGTACTTC
>NA|TRBJ1-1|TRBV7-6|NA
CASSLSMNTEAFF
TGTGCCAGCAGCTTATCTATGAACACTGAAGCTTTCTTT
>NA|TRBJ2-3|TRBV5-1|NA
CASRDSGWGFSPDTQYF
TGCGCCAGCAGGGACTCGGGCTGGGGATTTTCTCCAGATACGCAGTATTTT
>NA|TRBJ1-1|TRBV5-1|TRBD1
CASRQGADRTEAFF
TGCGCCAGCAGACAGGGGGCAGATAGGACTGAAGCTTTCTTT
>NA|TRBJ1-3|TRBV29-1|NA
CSVGEGSLSGNTIYF
TGCAGCGTTGGCGAGGGGTCTCTCTCTGGAAACACCATATATTTT
>NA|TRBJ1-2|TRBV6-1|TRBD1
CASRTGGSDYGYTF
TGTGCCAGCAGGACAGGGGGATCCGACTATGGCTACACCTTC
>NA|TRBJ1-2|TRBV27|TRBD1
CASSSTGKGYGYTF
TGTGCCAGCAGTTCGACAGGGAAAGGCTATGGCTACACCTTC
>NA|TRBJ2-5|TRBV7-2|NA
CASSLTGTGAKPLATQYF
TGTGCCAGCAGCTTAACAGGGACGGGAGCAAAACCTCTTGCAACCCAGTACTTC
>NA|TRBJ1-2|TRBV6-5|NA
CASSRQSRNYGYTF
TGTGCCAGCAGTCGCCAGTCCAGGAACTATGGCTACACCTTC
>NA|TRBJ1-4|TRBV19|NA
CASSMDGTTNEKLFF
TGTGCCAGTAGTATGGACGGCACAACTAATGAAAAACTGTTTTTT
>NA|TRBJ1-6|TRBV10-3|TRBD1
CAISEFAGQGGSPLHF
TGTGCCATCAGTGAGTTTGCCGGACAGGGAGGTTCACCCCTCCACTTT
>NA|TRBJ2-3|TRBV9|NA
CVSSVDAGTNTDTQYF
TGTGTCAGCAGCGTAGATGCAGGGACCAACACAGATACGCAGTATTTT
>NA|TRBJ1-1|TRBV5-1|NA
CASSLGGMNTEAFF
TGCGCCAGCAGCCTCGGGGGGATGAACACTGAAGCTTTCTTT
>once|TRBJ2-3|TRBV4-3|NA
CASSLRRTDTQYF
TGCGCCAGCAGCCTCCGCCGCACAGATACGCAGTATTTT
>NA|TRBJ2-5|TRBV7-6|TRBD2
CASSLPRVAGGTTTQETQYF
TGTGCCAGCAGCTTACCTCGTGTAGCGGGGGGTACAACTACCCAAGAGACCCAGTACTTC
>NA|TRBJ1-2|TRBV29-1|NA
CSVGEGGGNYGYTF
TGCAGCGTCGGCGAAGGGGGGGGAAACTATGGCTACACCTTC
>few|TRBJ1-1|TRBV30|NA
CAWSPGRRAFF
TGTGCCTGGAGCCCTGGGAGAAGGGCTTTCTTT
>once|TRBJ1-2|TRBV6-5|TRBD1
CASSNLAGQIYGYTF
TGTGCCAGCAGTAACCTCGCGGGACAGATCTATGGCTACACCTTC
>NA|TRBJ1-3|TRBV5-1|NA
CASSREISSGNTIYF
TGCGCCAGCTCGAGAGAGATTAGCTCTGGAAACACCATATATTTT
>NA|TRBJ1-2|TRBV2|NA
CASSLESGSAYGYTF
TGTGCCAGCAGTTTAGAGTCGGGATCGGCCTATGGCTACACCTTC
>NA|TRBJ1-1|TRBV6-1|NA
CASSEEWGGGQTEAFF
TGTGCCAGCAGTGAGGAGTGGGGTGGGGGGCAGACTGAAGCTTTCTTT
>NA|TRBJ1-1|TRBV30|NA
CAWAGSSTEAFF
TGTGCCTGGGCGGGGTCTTCAACTGAAGCTTTCTTT
>NA|TRBJ1-2|TRBV6-6|TRBD1
CASSLGQGDGYTF
TGTGCCAGCAGCCTCGGACAGGGAGATGGCTACACCTTC